This TCR beta chain was sequenced for a study of shared clonotypes between healthy human individuals. Replicate PCRs for sorted subsets used around 200 ng DNA; this equaled some 30,000 T cell genomes. The method was immunoSEQ multiplex PCR; TCRdb's version includes in-frame clones alone and lacks a portion of them. The sample holds some 500,000 clones, 90% to 97% seen once. CD4+ cell separation produced CD45RA+ naive and CD45RA-negative memory subsets. The CDR3 spans 14 residues. The germline CDR1 and CDR2 sequences are MNHNS and SASEGT. The junction had 3 bases not matched to a gene; V was cut back by 8 bases and J by 0 bases.

The receptor comes from a woman between 25 and 40 years old in good health. This rearrangement joins TRBV6-1 to TRBJ2-7; 11 positions agree with TRBD1. Sequences were obtained from naive CD4+ T cells sorted from blood. Documented subset: CD45RA+ positively selected. CDR3 DNA: TGTGCCAGCCGCGGGACAGGGGGCTCCTACGAGCAGTACTTC. Translating it yields CASRGTGGSYEQYF.